The 27 T cell receptor beta chains given below trace back to one sample, sequenced in a study of T cells in localized non-small cell lung cancer. Profiling relied on immunoSEQ multiplex PCR, and the TCRdb table lists in-frame clones only, not all of them. In the table there are about 1,700 clones, 22% of which are singletons. The material sequenced was normal lung tissue next to the tumor, taken before any cancer treatment. The source is a man aged 35-75 years with stage I lung adenocarcinoma.

This clone showed up just a few times. The chain couples TRBV1 to TRBJ2-7; no DNA check was done on the table's D call, TRBD2. TRBV1 is annotated as a pseudogene. The CDR3 is 13 residues long. In nucleotides, the CDR3 is TGCGCCAGCAGCCCCTCACTAGGTTCCGAGCAGTACTTC. Its translation is CASSPSLGSEQYF.

The chain recombines TRBV5-1 with TRBJ1-1; D perhaps matches TRBD1 (6 bases). In germline, CDR1 is SGHRS, CDR2 YFSETQ. Trimming left V 6 bases short and J 1 base short, with 13 bases between. The CDR3 has 14 residues. CDR3 bases: TGCGCCAGCACCACAGGGCGCGGGAACACTGAAGCTTTCTTT. It encodes CASTTGRGNTEAFF.

The chain joins TRBV6-8 to TRBJ1-6, with D perhaps matching TRBD1 (6 bases). The V end lost 6 bases, the J end lost 5 bases, and 11 bases lay between the germline ends. Looked up from germline, CDR1 is MNHGY and CDR2 is SAAAGT. The CDR3 extends over 14 amino acids. CDR3 DNA sequence: TGTGCCAGCAGGACAGGTCTCGATAATTCACCCCTCCACTTT. It translates to CASRTGLDNSPLHF.

This clone was counted between two and nine times. V usage is TRBV6-8 and J usage is TRBJ2-3, with 14 bases that match TRBD2. Germline CDR1 and CDR2: MNHGY and SAAAGT. This CDR3 has 17 amino acids. V trimming: 5 bases; J trimming: 1 base; junction bases outside the gene matches: 5. CDR3 sequence: CASSETSGGAGTDTQYF. The CDR3 coding sequence is TGTGCCAGCAGTGAGACTAGCGGGGGGGCAGGCACAGATACGCAGTATTTT.

This clone came up a few times. The chain joins TRBV1 to TRBJ2-7; the D call TRBD1 from the table was never checked on the DNA. TRBV1 represents a pseudogene. This CDR3 contains 13 residues. The CDR3 bases are TGCGCCAGCAGCCTCGACATGGATTGGGAGCAGTACTTC. As protein: CASSLDMDWEQYF.

V gene TRBV29-1 combines with J gene TRBJ2-7; D is unclear. Germline V lookup: CDR1 SQVTM, CDR2 ANQGSEA. V was pared by 2 bases and J by 4 bases, with 9 bases between. The CDR3 consists of 12 residues. The CDR3 DNA follows: TGCAGCGTTGAACTACAAGATTACGAGCAGTACTTC. This encodes CSVELQDYEQYF.

This clone appeared a few times. The chain joins TRBV30 to TRBJ2-1, with D possibly being TRBD1 (6 bases). Germline V gene data show CDR1 as GTSNPN and CDR2 as SVGIG (reference sequence). Trimming took 0 bases from V and 8 from J, leaving 14 bases between them. The CDR3 is 14 residues long. The CDR3 region has the DNA TGTGCCTGGAGTGTGGGGGCCTCAATCGATGAGCAGTTCTTC. It encodes CAWSVGASIDEQFF.

This chain uses TRBV6-8 with TRBJ1-2; D might be TRBD1 (5 bases). Germline lookup yields CDR1 MNHGY and CDR2 SAAAGT. The length of the CDR3 is 14 residues. With 5 bases removed from V and 4 bases from J, the gap between germline ends came to 14 bases. CDR3 in DNA: TGTGCCAGCAGTCCCCAGGGAGGGTCCTATGGCTACACCTTC. Its protein product is CASSPQGGSYGYTF.

This clone appeared a few times. The V and J genes are TRBV9 and TRBJ2-3, with D maybe TRBD2 (6 bases). CDR1 is SGDLS, CDR2 YYNGEE, per germline. CDR3 length: 15 amino acids. The germline V and J ends were trimmed by 4 bases and 0 bases, with 12 bases remaining between them. The CDR3 is CASSLTGLSTDTQYF. Here the CDR3 DNA reads TGTGCCAGCAGCTTGACGGGACTGAGCACAGATACGCAGTATTTT.

The chain joins TRBV6-8 to TRBJ1-5; D ambiguous. The CDR3 covers 18 residues. The V end was cut by 0 bases, the J end by 0 bases, with 15 bases between. Germline assignment: CDR1 MNHGY and CDR2 SAAAGT. The CDR3 nucleotides read TGTGCCAGCAGTTACTCGGGAGGAGACTTGAATAGCAATCAGCCCCAGCATTTT. Encoded protein: CASSYSGGDLNSNQPQHF.

This clone is deemed medium-sized. The chain is built from TRBV6-8 and TRBJ2-3, with D perhaps TRBD2 (5 bases). The V gene's germline CDR1 is MNHGY and CDR2 SAAAGT. The V gene lost 6 bases and the J gene lost 4 bases, with 14 bases spanning the gap. The CDR3 contains 14 residues. The CDR3 DNA reads as TGTGCCAGCAGGGACTCAAATCACGCAGATACGCAGTATTTT. Its translation: CASRDSNHADTQYF.

The chain combines TRBV6-8 with TRBJ2-1, with TRBD1 matching over 11 bases. The CDR3 is made up of 15 amino acids. Trimming took 5 bases from V and 3 from J; bases not matched to a gene: 3. Looked up from germline, CDR1 is MNHGY and CDR2 is SAAAGT. CDR3 DNA sequence: TGTGCCAGCAGTGTCGGGACAGGGGGCTACAATGAGCAGTTCTTC. Translation: CASSVGTGGYNEQFF.

This clone rates as large. This chain uses TRBV6-8 with TRBJ1-1; tentative D call: TRBD1 (5 bases). This CDR3 spans 14 amino acids. Germline CDR1 is MNHGY and CDR2 is SAAAGT. The ends were cut back, 5 bases at V and 1 base at J, with 11 bases in the middle. CDR3 protein: CASSPDTPNTEAFF. Here the CDR3 DNA reads TGTGCCAGCAGTCCGGACACCCCGAACACTGAAGCTTTCTTT.

V usage is TRBV29-1 and J usage is TRBJ2-7; TRBD1 agrees at 8 bases. Germline V lookup: CDR1 SQVTM, CDR2 ANQGSEA. The CDR3 runs 12 residues. With V trimmed by 4 bases and J by 6 bases, 5 bases remained unmatched. The CDR3 nucleotides are TGCAGCGTTGCTAGGACAGGGAGCGAGCAGTACTTC. Its protein is CSVARTGSEQYF.

The chain employs TRBV19 and TRBJ2-5, with 8 bases lining up with TRBD2. This CDR3 has 15 residues. The V segment lost 3 bases and the J segment 3 bases; nucleotides outside the gene matches: 6. Germline V CDR1 and CDR2: LNHDA, SQIVND (reference sequence). In DNA form, the CDR3 reads TGTGCCAGTAGTATGAGCGGGGGCCGGGAAGAGACCCAGTACTTC. Translated: CASSMSGGREETQYF. Together with reference TRBV19 and TRBJ2-5, the CDR3 gives the full variable domain: DGGITQSPKYLFRKEGQNVTLSCEQNLNHDAMYWYRQDPGQGLRLIYYSQIVNDFQKGDIAEGYSVSREKKESFPLTVTSAQKNPTAFYLCASSMSGGREETQYFGPGTRLLVL.

This clone was counted a few times. This rearrangement joins TRBV6-8 to TRBJ1-5, with D tentatively TRBD1 (5 bases). This CDR3 is 12 amino acids long. Trimming removed 9 bases at V and 5 bases at J, with 11 bases between. Germline V gene sequence: CDR1 MNHGY, CDR2 SAAAGT. The CDR3 here is CASGGTDQPQHF. In DNA, the CDR3 is TGTGCCAGTGGGGGGACGGATCAGCCCCAGCATTTT.

J is TRBJ1-5 and V is TRBV28; no reliable D call. V shed 5 bases and J shed 6 bases, with 17 bases lying between them. Germline V gene sequence: CDR1 MDHEN, CDR2 SYDVKM. This CDR3 is 15 amino acids long. DNA for the CDR3: TGTGCCAGCAGTACCCGGAAGGAGCCTGGTCAGCCCCAGCATTTT. Its protein product is CASSTRKEPGQPQHF.

There are a few counts of this clone. CDR3 DNA sequence: TGTGCCAGCAGTGCGTGGGGACAGGGGGGGAACACTGAAGCTTTCTTT. Translated: CASSAWGQGGNTEAFF. The J gene is TRBJ1-1, the V gene TRBV2; 11 bases are shared with TRBD1. The CDR3 is 16 residues long. Germline CDR1 is SNHLY and CDR2 is FYNNEI. The J segment lost 1 base and the V segment lost 4 bases, leaving 5 bases of the junction unmatched.

This clone is termed large (0.1 to 1%). The genes are TRBV6-8 and TRBJ1-2; D perhaps matches TRBD1 (5 bases). Looked up from germline, CDR1 is MNHGY and CDR2 is SAAAGT. The CDR3 loop spans 13 amino acids. Trimming stripped 5 bases from V and 1 base from J, with 8 bases between. For the CDR3, the DNA is TGTGCCAGCAGTAGGGACGTTAACTATGGCTACACCTTC. Protein product: CASSRDVNYGYTF.

The chain combines TRBV12-5 with TRBJ1-2, with 7 nucleotides matching TRBD1. The CDR3 totals 14 residues. Germline V gene data show CDR1 as LGHNT and CDR2 as FRNRAP. In DNA form, the CDR3 reads TGTGCCAGCACCAGGGACAGCCCTAACTATGGCTACACCTTC. It yields the protein CASTRDSPNYGYTF. The full variable domain, rest sourced from reference TRBV12-5 and TRBJ1-2, is DARVTQTPRHKVTEMGQEVTMRCQPILGHNTVFWYRQTMMQGLELLAYFRNRAPLDDSGMPKDRFSAEMPDATLATLKIQPSEPRDSAVYFCASTRDSPNYGYTFGSGTRLTVV.

The table lists this clone with a few counts. The chain combines TRBV10-3 with TRBJ2-6; no clear D gene. The CDR3 covers 14 residues. Trimming stripped 5 bases from V and 1 base from J, with 6 bases between. Germline CDR1 is ENHRY and CDR2 is SYGVKD. CDR3 DNA sequence: TGTGCCATCAGTAGGGAATCTGGGGCCAACGTCCTGACTTTC. This codes for CAISRESGANVLTF.

This clone was counted between two and nine times. This chain connects TRBV1 to TRBJ1-5; the D segment call TRBD1 is taken from the table without a DNA check. TRBV1 is recorded as a pseudogene. This CDR3 spans 16 amino acids. Here the CDR3 DNA reads TGCGCCAGCAGCCAGACGATGGACAGGCGCAATCAGCCCCAGCATTTT. Its protein product is CASSQTMDRRNQPQHF.

This clone was counted a few times. This chain uses TRBV19 with TRBJ1-5, with 7 bases aligning to TRBD1. There are 15 residues in the CDR3. Germline lookup yields CDR1 LNHDA and CDR2 SQIVND (reference sequence). V shed 6 bases and J 4 bases; nucleotides not matched to a gene: 9. The CDR3 loop reads CASSNRQGWNQPQHF. In nucleotides, the CDR3 is TGTGCCAGTAGCAATAGACAGGGATGGAATCAGCCCCAGCATTTT. Drawing the rest from reference TRBV19 and TRBJ1-5, the complete variable domain is DGGITQSPKYLFRKEGQNVTLSCEQNLNHDAMYWYRQDPGQGLRLIYYSQIVNDFQKGDIAEGYSVSREKKESFPLTVTSAQKNPTAFYLCASSNRQGWNQPQHFGDGTRLSIL.

The V and J genes are TRBV28 and TRBJ1-1, with a possible D match to TRBD1 (6 bases). CDR1 MDHEN and CDR2 SYDVKM come from the germline V gene. This CDR3 is 14 amino acids long. V lost 4 bases and J 2 bases, leaving 11 bases between the germline ends. The CDR3 region is CASSSGTPNTEAFF. The CDR3 DNA follows: TGTGCCAGCAGTTCCGGGACACCTAACACTGAAGCTTTCTTT.

This clone has just a few counts. The J gene is TRBJ1-2, the V gene TRBV28, with 8 bases that match TRBD1. Germline assignment: CDR1 MDHEN and CDR2 SYDVKM. With V trimmed by 5 bases and J by 6 bases, 8 bases remained unmatched. The CDR3 runs 14 residues. This CDR3 is CASSPSTGVNGYTF. In DNA, the CDR3 is TGTGCCAGCAGTCCATCGACAGGGGTCAATGGCTACACCTTC.

The V call is TRBV19, the J call TRBJ1-2; 12 bases agree with TRBD1. The CDR3 length is 16 residues. Germline-derived CDR1 and CDR2 are LNHDA and SQIVND (reference sequence). V was pared by 4 bases and J by 8 bases, with 11 bases of the junction left unmatched. The CDR3 reads CASSTGQGAPLWGYTF. DNA for the CDR3: TGTGCCAGTAGTACGGGACAGGGGGCGCCCCTATGGGGCTACACCTTC.

This clone ranks as medium-sized. The rearrangement uses TRBV11-3 and TRBJ1-1; 10 bases fit TRBD1. The V gene end was trimmed by 5 bases and the J gene end by 0 bases; junction bases not matched to a gene: 9. The germline CDR1 and CDR2 sequences are SGHNT and YENEEA. The CDR3 has 17 amino acids. The CDR3 region has the DNA TGTGCCAGCAGCCCGAGGACAGGGGGAATTATGAACACTGAAGCTTTCTTT. Protein sequence: CASSPRTGGIMNTEAFF.